This T cell receptor beta chain was obtained from a study of cytomegalovirus exposure and HLA in healthy donors. PCR used 60 Vbeta primers and 13 Jbeta primers. Original analysis: An analysis performed later counted about 80 million unique TCR beta chains (approximately 10 million of them shared). The data were produced by immunoSEQ multiplex PCR, yet TCRdb's version contains in-frame clones alone and is incomplete. D and trimming were read from the DNA, whereas the V and J calls and clone size are those reported in that table. The sample consists of 150,000 to 200,000 clones, around 88% of them appearing once. The ends were cut back, 5 bases at V and 7 bases at J, with 23 bases in the middle. CDR1 SGHTA and CDR2 FQGNSA come from the germline V gene. This CDR3 is built from 17 residues.

The gene calls are TRBV7-2 and TRBJ2-2; D possibly corresponds to TRBD1 (5 bases). The specimen was PBMCs. The source of this sequence is a woman aged 18-29 years in good health and CMV-seronegative. The DNA of the CDR3 is TGTGCCAGCAGCCCCAGGGTCCATGTGGCAGGCGTCGGGGAGCTGTTTTTT. Translating it yields CASSPRVHVAGVGELFF.